The sequence of this T cell receptor (beta chain) was determined in a study of T cells after yellow fever vaccination. TCRdb reanalysed the 5' RACE reads using MiXCR and keeps one entry per CDR3 protein. The sample carries 100,000 to 150,000 distinct CDR3 sequences, around 15% recorded once. CDR1 LGHNA and CDR2 YSLEER come from the germline V gene. The CDR3 has 16 amino acids. V was cut by 1 base and J by 5 bases, with 17 bases left in between. V gene TRBV4-3 combines with J gene TRBJ2-5; D not certain. This specimen was CD8+ T cells sorted from PBMCs, taken 5 days after the yellow fever booster vaccination. This sequence originates from a man younger than 35 who received the YFV17D yellow fever vaccine. The CDR3 DNA reads as TGCGCCAGCAGCCAAGTCTCTGTTTCCCCAAGGGAGACCCAGTACTTC. It codes for CASSQVSVSPRETQYF.